What follows describes a single T cell receptor beta chain. The antigen this receptor binds is unknown. Within one base of it there is no much larger clone, and no base qualities were kept. Cut back by 4 bases and 4 bases, the V and J ends lie 12 bases apart. From the cysteine through the phenylalanine, the CDR3 covers 14 amino acids. The DNA shown is the 42-base CDR3, in frame from base 1. CDR1 and CDR2 (SGDLS, YYNGEE) derive from the germline V gene. Library prep was done by RT-PCR. The sequencer was an Illumina HiSeq 2500. Through fastp at Q25 and MiXCR, TCRdb rebuilt clones from the public reads, retaining in-frame beta chains. Every entry covers one CDR3 protein and lists the most common genes and DNA from its rows. Across this sample there are approximately 520,000 distinct CDR3 sequences, with less than 30% seen only once. The ten biggest clones cover around 1.8% of the sample. The source of the sample is a study of response to subunit inactivated influenza vaccine listed by TCRdb under 2018. For the wider study: The study used deep quantitative T cell receptor repertoire profiling to track responses to a trivalent subunit inactivated influenza vaccine. What the study reported, not specific to this receptor: The authors suggested that each seasonal influenza vaccination may recruit only a limited number of new T cells.

The input for sequencing was CD4+ T cells sorted from PBMCs, taken roughly 5 days after vaccination. This receptor was taken from a man in his fifties or sixties who received an inactivated influenza vaccine. Donor details come from another sample of the same person, matched by shared clones. This receptor chain uses TRBV9 and TRBJ2-1; the D segment could be TRBD1, given 6 matching bases. The CDR3 protein: CASSPRTAYNEQFF. DNA sequence: TGTGCCAGCAGCCCAAGGACAGCATACAATGAGCAGTTCTTC.